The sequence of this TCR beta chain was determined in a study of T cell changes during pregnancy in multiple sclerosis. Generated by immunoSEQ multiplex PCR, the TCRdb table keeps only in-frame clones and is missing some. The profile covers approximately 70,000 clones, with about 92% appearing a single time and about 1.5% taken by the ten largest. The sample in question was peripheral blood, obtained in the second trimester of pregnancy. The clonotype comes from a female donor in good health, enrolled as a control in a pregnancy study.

The CDR3 region has the DNA TGTGCCAGCAGCCAAGATCGCGGAGGCACTGAAGCTTTCTTT. Translation gives CASSQDRGGTEAFF. The chain uses TRBV4-2 and TRBJ1-1, with no clear D. The length of the CDR3 is 14 residues. The V gene's germline CDR1 is LGHNA and CDR2 YNFKEQ. V lost 0 bases, J lost 4 bases, and 9 bases lay in between.